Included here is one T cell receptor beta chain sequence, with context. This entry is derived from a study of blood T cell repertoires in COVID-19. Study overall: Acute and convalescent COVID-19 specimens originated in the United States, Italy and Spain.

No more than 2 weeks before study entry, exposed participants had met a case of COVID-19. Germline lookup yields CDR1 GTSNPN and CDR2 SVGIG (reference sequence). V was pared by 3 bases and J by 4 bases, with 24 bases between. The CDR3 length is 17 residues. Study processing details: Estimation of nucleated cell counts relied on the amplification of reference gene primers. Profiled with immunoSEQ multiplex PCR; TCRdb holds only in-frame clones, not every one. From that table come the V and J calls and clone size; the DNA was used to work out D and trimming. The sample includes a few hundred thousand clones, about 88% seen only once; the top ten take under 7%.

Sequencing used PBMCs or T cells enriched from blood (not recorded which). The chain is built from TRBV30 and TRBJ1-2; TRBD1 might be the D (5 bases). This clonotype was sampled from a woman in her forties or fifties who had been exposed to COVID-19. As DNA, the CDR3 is TGTGCCTGGAGGTCCCCCCGTGGTGGGGCCCTATCCTATGGCTACACCTTC. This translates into CAWRSPRGGALSYGYTF.